These 22 T cell receptor beta chains were all obtained from the same sample, sequenced in a study of T cells in Graves' hyperthyroidism and ophthalmopathy. TCR beta CDR3 region amplification was performed from RNA transcripts. HTBI primers were the set used in a first-round RT-PCR of the TCR CDR3. TCRdb called the multiplex PCR reads again in MiXCR, with one record for every CDR3 protein. In the table there are roughly 630,000 distinct CDR3 sequences, 15% to 17% of which are singletons. Sequences were obtained from blood. These receptors all come from a woman aged 30 to 39 with Graves' hyperthyroidism.

The chain joins TRBV6-2 or TRBV6-3 to TRBJ2-1; 7 nucleotides agree with TRBD1. Germline loops: CDR1 MNHEY, CDR2 SVGEGT. Trimming at V came to 8 bases and at J to 5 bases, leaving 9 bases not matched to a gene. CDR3 length equals 14 residues. The CDR3 region is CASSIDRANNEQFF. As DNA, the CDR3 is TGTGCCAGCTCGATCGACAGGGCTAACAATGAGCAGTTCTTC.

The V gene is TRBV20-1, the J gene TRBJ2-2, with 10 bases identical to TRBD1. Germline CDR1 is DFQATT and CDR2 is SNEGSKA (reference sequence). The V segment lost 5 bases and the J segment 5 bases; nucleotides outside the gene matches: 11. CDR3 length: 16 amino acids. The DNA for the CDR3 is TGCAGTGCTGGTTCCGGGACAGGGGCCGGTACCGGGGAGCTGTTTTTT. This sequence encodes CSAGSGTGAGTGELFF.

The table lists this clonotype with many counts. The gene calls are TRBV20-1 and TRBJ1-2; D is unresolved. The germline CDR1 and CDR2 sequences are DFQATT and SNEGSKA (reference sequence). The CDR3 is made up of 13 amino acids. Trimming stripped 5 bases from V and 0 bases from J, with 10 bases between. The CDR3 sequence is CSALTQANYGYTF. The CDR3 coding sequence is TGCAGTGCTCTCACCCAAGCTAACTATGGCTACACCTTC.

This clonotype was recorded many times. The chain links TRBV30 to TRBJ1-1; 8 positions match TRBD1. After removal of 3 bases from V and 6 bases from J, the junction contained 6 bases not matched to a gene. This CDR3 contains 13 residues. Germline V gene sequence: CDR1 GTSNPN, CDR2 SVGIG (reference sequence). As DNA, the CDR3 is TGTGCCTGGAGCCGCGGACAGGGCTCTGAAGCTTTCTTT. Protein: CAWSRGQGSEAFF.

This clonotype was seen a handful of times. The chain carries TRBV7-2 and TRBJ1-6; D remains ambiguous. The CDR3 is 15 residues long. Germline V lookup: CDR1 SGHTA, CDR2 FQGNSA. With 6 bases removed from V and 9 bases from J, the gap between germline ends came to 18 bases. The DNA for the CDR3 is TGTGCCAGCAGGGTTCACGACACCCTACCTTCACCCCTCCACTTT. Protein sequence: CASRVHDTLPSPLHF.

This clonotype occurred many times. The chain has TRBV20-1 and TRBJ2-7; tentative D call: TRBD2 (6 bases). The V end lost 5 bases, the J end lost 2 bases, and 16 bases lay between the germline ends. Germline V CDR1 and CDR2: DFQATT, SNEGSKA (reference sequence). This CDR3 is built from 14 residues. The CDR3 sequence: CSARKGLLTYEQYF. Here the CDR3 DNA reads TGCAGTGCTCGAAAGGGACTCCTAACCTACGAGCAGTACTTC.

This clonotype was counted many times. V gene TRBV20-1 combines with J gene TRBJ2-7, with 9 nucleotides matching TRBD2. The CDR3 has 14 residues. V was pared by 6 bases and J by 3 bases, with 9 bases of the junction left unmatched. Germline assignment: CDR1 DFQATT and CDR2 SNEGSKA (reference sequence). This CDR3 is CSAEVAGENYEQYF. Here the CDR3 DNA reads TGCAGTGCAGAAGTAGCGGGAGAGAACTACGAGCAGTACTTC.

Many counts were recorded for this clonotype. V and J are TRBV12-5 and TRBJ2-3, with D possibly TRBD2 on 6 matching bases. Trimming pared 5 bases from V and 3 bases from J, leaving 9 bases between. Germline lookup yields CDR1 LGHNT and CDR2 FRNRAP. There are 13 residues in the CDR3. The CDR3 sequence is CASGRRETDTQYF. The CDR3 DNA reads TGTGCTAGTGGTCGGAGGGAAACAGATACGCAGTATTTT.

This clonotype appeared many times. The chain uses TRBV5-5 and TRBJ1-1; D remains ambiguous. The CDR3 contains 11 residues. V was trimmed by 7 bases and J by 7 bases, leaving 11 bases between them. Per the germline V gene, CDR1 is SGHKS and CDR2 is YYEKEE (reference sequence). This CDR3 is CASEMGFEAFF. As DNA, the CDR3 is TGTGCCAGCGAGATGGGCTTTGAAGCTTTCTTT.

The chain uses TRBV27 and TRBJ2-7; possibly TRBD1 or TRBD2 for D (6 bases each). There are 16 residues in the CDR3. Germline values: CDR1 MNHEY, CDR2 SMNVEV (reference sequence). The V end was cut by 6 bases, the J end by 0 bases, with 18 bases between. The CDR3 region is CASSPFGGSSSYEQYF. Here the CDR3 DNA reads TGTGCCAGCAGCCCCTTCGGGGGCTCTAGCTCCTACGAGCAGTACTTC.

In its sample, this clonotype was seen a few times. V and J are TRBV3-1 and TRBJ2-5; D is ambiguous. Trimming stripped 2 bases from V and 5 bases from J, with 18 bases between. The CDR3 runs 16 residues. In germline, CDR1 is LGHDT, CDR2 YNNKEL (reference sequence). Written as DNA, the CDR3 is TGTGCCAGCAGCCAAAGGGTGGGTCTAGTCCAGGAGACCCAGTACTTC. Its protein product is CASSQRVGLVQETQYF.

This chain connects TRBV4-2 to TRBJ2-3; 12 bases agree with TRBD2. V lost 1 base and J lost 4; bases outside the gene matches: 9. CDR1 is LGHNA and CDR2 is YNFKEQ in the germline V gene. The length of the CDR3 is 18 residues. This CDR3 reads CASSQALAGGPQADTQYF. DNA for the CDR3: TGTGCCAGCAGCCAAGCCCTAGCGGGAGGGCCACAGGCAGATACGCAGTATTTT.

This clonotype came up many times. The J gene is TRBJ2-5, the V gene TRBV20-1, with 7 nucleotides matching TRBD2. The CDR3 covers 15 residues. The junction had 9 bases not matched to a gene; V was cut back by 1 base and J by 4 bases. Germline assignment: CDR1 DFQATT and CDR2 SNEGSKA (reference sequence). CDR3: CSARVGLGIGETQYF. The CDR3 DNA follows: TGCAGTGCTAGAGTCGGACTAGGTATTGGAGAGACCCAGTACTTC.

This clonotype was recorded at least ten times. The chain links TRBV5-1 to TRBJ2-1; D unclear. Germline CDR1 reads SGHRS; CDR2 reads YFSETQ. The V end was cut by 2 bases, the J end by 6 bases, with 12 bases between. The CDR3 is 14 residues long. Here the CDR3 DNA reads TGCGCCAGCAGCTTCGACTCAACCAGCAATGAGCAGTTCTTC. As protein: CASSFDSTSNEQFF.

This chain connects TRBV12-5 to TRBJ2-2, with 7 bases fitting TRBD2. V lost 6 bases and J lost 6; bases outside the gene matches: 7. Germline CDR1 and CDR2: LGHNT and FRNRAP. The length of the CDR3 is 14 residues. CDR3 sequence reads: CASGTGGWSGELFF. For the CDR3, the DNA is TGTGCTAGTGGGACGGGAGGCTGGTCCGGGGAGCTGTTTTTT.

Comments on this clonotype: This may be a read error: a much more frequent sequence differs by one nucleotide. The CDR3 coding sequence is TGCAGTGCCCTACCCAGTCGGGACAGGGGAGGAGTAAGGGACAATCAGCCCCAGCATTTT. It yields the protein CSALPSRDRGGVRDNQPQHF. V and J are TRBV20-1 and TRBJ1-5, with TRBD1 identical over 10 bases. The CDR3 extends over 20 amino acids. J gave up 3 bases and V 6 bases, and 23 bases lay outside the gene matches. CDR1 DFQATT and CDR2 SNEGSKA come from the germline V gene (reference sequence).

With respect to this clonotype: A much bigger clone sits one base away, suggesting this may be a read error. The chain is built from TRBV7-6 and TRBJ1-4, with D tentatively TRBD1 (5 bases). Trimming shortened V by 5 bases and J by 3 bases, and 13 bases separated the two germline ends. The germline gives CDR1 SGHVS, CDR2 FNYEAQ. The CDR3 length is 15 residues. DNA for the CDR3: TGTGCCAGCAGCAGGGGTACGGCTCCTAATGAAAAACTGTTTTTT. Translating it yields CASSRGTAPNEKLFF.

This clonotype was counted many times. The chain is built from TRBV7-9 and TRBJ2-7; TRBD1 matches at 7 bases. V was pared by 5 bases and J by 2 bases, with 12 bases of the junction left unmatched. The V gene's germline CDR1 is SEHNR and CDR2 FQNEAQ (reference sequence). The CDR3 length is 16 residues. The chain's CDR3 is CASSPSTGQPPYEQYF. The CDR3 nucleotides read TGTGCCAGCAGCCCCAGTACGGGACAGCCTCCCTACGAGCAGTACTTC.

The chain carries TRBV29-1 and TRBJ2-2, with D possibly being TRBD1 (5 bases). This CDR3 region has 14 residues. The ends were cut back, 6 bases at V and 3 bases at J, with 14 bases in the middle. The germline CDR1 and CDR2 sequences are SQVTM and ANQGSEA. The CDR3 region is CSVGWGGDTGELFF. The CDR3, as DNA: TGCAGCGTCGGATGGGGCGGAGACACCGGGGAGCTGTTTTTT.

On this clonotype itself: A read error may produce the germline difference seen at one junction end. The chain recombines TRBV19 with TRBJ2-7; D unclear. Germline values: CDR1 LNHDA, CDR2 SQIVND (reference sequence). The length of the CDR3 is 14 residues. CDR3 in amino acids: CGSSIGLRSYEQYF. DNA for the CDR3: TGTGGCAGTAGTATTGGCCTCCGCTCCTACGAGCAGTACTTC.

At least ten counts were recorded for this clonotype. The chain has TRBV2 and TRBJ1-4, with D perhaps matching TRBD1 (6 bases). V was pared by 5 bases and J by 6 bases, with 13 bases between. The CDR3 runs to 14 residues. The germline CDR1 and CDR2 sequences are SNHLY and FYNNEI. CDR3 protein: CASSFPGDHEKLFF. The CDR3, as DNA: TGTGCCAGCAGTTTTCCAGGGGATCATGAAAAACTGTTTTTT.

This chain links TRBV6-1 with TRBJ2-4, with D perhaps being TRBD1 or TRBD2 (5 bases each). Trimming took off 1 base at V and 10 bases at J, with 14 bases between the two ends. The CDR3 extends over 14 amino acids. CDR1 and CDR2 from the germline V gene are MNHNS and SASEGT. This CDR3 reads CASSEVGGEGIQYF. CDR3 bases: TGTGCCAGCAGTGAAGTTGGGGGAGAGGGAATTCAGTACTTC.